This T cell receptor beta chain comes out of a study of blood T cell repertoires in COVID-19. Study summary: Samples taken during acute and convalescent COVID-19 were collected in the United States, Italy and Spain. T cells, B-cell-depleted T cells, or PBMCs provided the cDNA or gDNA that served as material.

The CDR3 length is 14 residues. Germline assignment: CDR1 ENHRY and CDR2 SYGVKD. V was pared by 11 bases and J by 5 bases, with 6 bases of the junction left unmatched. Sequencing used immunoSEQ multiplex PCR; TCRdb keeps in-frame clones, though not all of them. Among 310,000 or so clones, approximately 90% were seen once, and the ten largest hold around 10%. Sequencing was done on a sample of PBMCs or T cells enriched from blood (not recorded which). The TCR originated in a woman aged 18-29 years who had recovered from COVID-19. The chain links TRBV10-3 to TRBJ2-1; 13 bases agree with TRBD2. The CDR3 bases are TGTGCCGCCCACGGGACTAGCGGGAACAATGAGCAGTTCTTC. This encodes CAAHGTSGNNEQFF.